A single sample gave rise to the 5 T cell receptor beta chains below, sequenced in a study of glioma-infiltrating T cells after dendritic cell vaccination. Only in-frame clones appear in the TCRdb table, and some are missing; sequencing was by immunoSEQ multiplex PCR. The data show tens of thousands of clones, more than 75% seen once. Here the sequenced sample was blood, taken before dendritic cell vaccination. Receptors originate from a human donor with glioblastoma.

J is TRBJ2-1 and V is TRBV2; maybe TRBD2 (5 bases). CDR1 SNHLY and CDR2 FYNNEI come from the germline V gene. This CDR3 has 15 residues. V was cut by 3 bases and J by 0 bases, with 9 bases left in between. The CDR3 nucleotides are TGTGCCAGCAGTGATGGGAGCAACTCCTACAATGAGCAGTTCTTC. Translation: CASSDGSNSYNEQFF. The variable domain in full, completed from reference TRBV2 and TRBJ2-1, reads EPEVTQTPSHQVTQMGQEVILRCVPISNHLYFYWYRQILGQKVEFLVSFYNNEISEKSEIFDDQFSVERPDGSNFTLKIRSTKLEDSAMYFCASSDGSNSYNEQFFGPGTRLTVL.

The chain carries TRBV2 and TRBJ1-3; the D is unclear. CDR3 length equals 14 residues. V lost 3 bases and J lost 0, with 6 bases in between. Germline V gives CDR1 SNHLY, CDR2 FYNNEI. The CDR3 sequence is CASSDGSSGNTIYF. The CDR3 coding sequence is TGTGCCAGCAGTGACGGGAGCTCTGGAAACACCATATATTTT.

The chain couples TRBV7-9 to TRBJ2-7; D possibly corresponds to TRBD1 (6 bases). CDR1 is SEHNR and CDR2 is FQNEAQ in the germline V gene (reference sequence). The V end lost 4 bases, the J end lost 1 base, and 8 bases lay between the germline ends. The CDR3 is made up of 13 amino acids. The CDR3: CASSSGQSYEQYF. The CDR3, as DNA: TGTGCCAGCAGCTCCGGACAGTCCTACGAGCAGTACTTC. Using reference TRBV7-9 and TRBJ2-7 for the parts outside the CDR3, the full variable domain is DTGVSQNPRHKITKRGQNVTFRCDPISEHNRLYWYRQTLGQGPEFLTYFQNEAQLEKSRLLSDRFSAERPKGSFSTLEIQRTEQGDSAMYLCASSSGQSYEQYFGPGTRLTVT.

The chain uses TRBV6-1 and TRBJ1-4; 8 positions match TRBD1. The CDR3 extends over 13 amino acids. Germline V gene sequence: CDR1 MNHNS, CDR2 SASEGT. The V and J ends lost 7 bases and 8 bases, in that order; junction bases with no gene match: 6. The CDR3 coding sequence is TGTGCCAGCAATCGCGACAGGGGCGAAAAACTGTTTTTT. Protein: CASNRDRGEKLFF.

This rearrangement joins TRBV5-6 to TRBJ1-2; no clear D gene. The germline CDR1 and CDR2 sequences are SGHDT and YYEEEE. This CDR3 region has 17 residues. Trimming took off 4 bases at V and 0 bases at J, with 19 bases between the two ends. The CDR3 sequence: CASSNLGQTRANYGYTF. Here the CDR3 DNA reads TGTGCCAGCAGCAACTTGGGCCAAACCCGAGCTAACTATGGCTACACCTTC. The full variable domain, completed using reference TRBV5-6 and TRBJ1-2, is DAGVTQSPTHLIKTRGQQVTLRCSPKSGHDTVSWYQQALGQGPQFIFQYYEEEERQRGNFPDRFSGHQFPNYSSELNVNALLLGDSALYLCASSNLGQTRANYGYTFGSGTRLTVV.